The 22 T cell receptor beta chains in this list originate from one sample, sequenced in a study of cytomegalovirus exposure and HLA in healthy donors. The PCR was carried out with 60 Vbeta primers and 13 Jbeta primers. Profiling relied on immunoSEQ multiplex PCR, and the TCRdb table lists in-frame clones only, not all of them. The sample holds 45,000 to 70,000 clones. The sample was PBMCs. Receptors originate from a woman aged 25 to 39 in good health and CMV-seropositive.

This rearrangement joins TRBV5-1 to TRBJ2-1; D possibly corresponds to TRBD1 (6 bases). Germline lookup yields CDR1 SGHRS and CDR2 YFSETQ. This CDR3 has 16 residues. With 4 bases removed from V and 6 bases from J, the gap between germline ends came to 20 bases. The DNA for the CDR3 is TGCGCCAGCAGCCCCATCAGCGGACAGATCTCCAATGAGCAGTTCTTC. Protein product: CASSPISGQISNEQFF. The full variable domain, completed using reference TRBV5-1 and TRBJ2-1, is KAGVTQTPRYLIKTRGQQVTLSCSPISGHRSVSWYQQTPGQGLQFLFEYFSETQRNKGNFPGRFSGRQFSNSRSEMNVSTLELGDSALYLCASSPISGQISNEQFFGPGTRLTVL.

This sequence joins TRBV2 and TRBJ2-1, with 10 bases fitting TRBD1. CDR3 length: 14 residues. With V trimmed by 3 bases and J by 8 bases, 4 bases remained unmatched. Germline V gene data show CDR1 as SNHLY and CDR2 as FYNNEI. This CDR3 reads CASSETGGRDEQFF. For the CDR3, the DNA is TGTGCCAGCAGTGAGACAGGGGGCAGAGATGAGCAGTTCTTC.

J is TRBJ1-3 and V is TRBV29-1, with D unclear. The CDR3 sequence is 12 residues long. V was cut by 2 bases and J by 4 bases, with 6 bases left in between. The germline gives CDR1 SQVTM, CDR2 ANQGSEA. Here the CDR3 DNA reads TGCAGCGTTGAACAGACAGGAAACACCATATATTTT. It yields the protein CSVEQTGNTIYF.

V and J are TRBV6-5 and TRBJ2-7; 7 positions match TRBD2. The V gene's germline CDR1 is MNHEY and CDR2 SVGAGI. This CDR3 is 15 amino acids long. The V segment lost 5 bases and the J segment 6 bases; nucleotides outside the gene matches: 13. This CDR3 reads CASSTLLAFPLEQYF. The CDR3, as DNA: TGTGCCAGCAGTACTCTACTAGCGTTCCCCCTCGAGCAGTACTTC.

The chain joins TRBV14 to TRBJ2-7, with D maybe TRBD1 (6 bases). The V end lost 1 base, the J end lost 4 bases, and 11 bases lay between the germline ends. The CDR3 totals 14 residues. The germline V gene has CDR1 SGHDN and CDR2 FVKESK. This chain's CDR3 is CASSQANREYEQYF. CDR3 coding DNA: TGTGCCAGCAGCCAAGCGAACAGGGAGTACGAGCAGTACTTC.

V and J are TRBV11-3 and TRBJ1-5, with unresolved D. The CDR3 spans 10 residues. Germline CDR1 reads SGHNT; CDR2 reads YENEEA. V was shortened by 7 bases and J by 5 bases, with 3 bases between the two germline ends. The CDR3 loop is CASKHQPQHF. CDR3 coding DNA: TGTGCCAGCAAGCATCAGCCCCAGCATTTT.

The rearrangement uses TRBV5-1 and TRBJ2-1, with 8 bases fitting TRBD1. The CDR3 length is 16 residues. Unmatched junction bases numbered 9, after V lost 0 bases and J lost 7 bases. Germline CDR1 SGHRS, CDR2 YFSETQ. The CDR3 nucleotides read TGCGCCAGCAGCTTGGGACAGGACAGGGCTAGTAATGAGCAGTTCTTC. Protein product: CASSLGQDRASNEQFF. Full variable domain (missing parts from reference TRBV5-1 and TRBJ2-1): KAGVTQTPRYLIKTRGQQVTLSCSPISGHRSVSWYQQTPGQGLQFLFEYFSETQRNKGNFPGRFSGRQFSNSRSEMNVSTLELGDSALYLCASSLGQDRASNEQFFGPGTRLTVL.

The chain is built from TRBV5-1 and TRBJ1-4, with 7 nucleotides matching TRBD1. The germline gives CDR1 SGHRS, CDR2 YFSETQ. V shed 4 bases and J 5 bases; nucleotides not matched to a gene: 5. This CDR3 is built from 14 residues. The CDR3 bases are TGCGCCAGCAGCACGACAGGGCTAAATGAAAAACTGTTTTTT. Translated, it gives CASSTTGLNEKLFF.

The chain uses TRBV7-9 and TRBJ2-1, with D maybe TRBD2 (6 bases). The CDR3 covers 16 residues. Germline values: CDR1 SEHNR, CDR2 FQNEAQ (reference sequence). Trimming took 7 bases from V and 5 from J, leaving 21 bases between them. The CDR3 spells CASIGVGSLVDNEQFF. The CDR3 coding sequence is TGTGCCAGCATCGGAGTCGGGAGTTTAGTAGACAATGAGCAGTTCTTC.

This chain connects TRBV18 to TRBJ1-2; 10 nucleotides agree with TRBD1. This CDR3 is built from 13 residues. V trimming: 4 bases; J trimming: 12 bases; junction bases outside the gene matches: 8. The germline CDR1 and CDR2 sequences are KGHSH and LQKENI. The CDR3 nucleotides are TGTGCCAGCTCACTCCGCCGGGACAGGGGTCACACCTTC. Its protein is CASSLRRDRGHTF.

The CDR3 DNA reads as TGCGCCAGCAGCCAGGAAACAGGGCCCTACGAGCAGTACTTC. It is translated as CASSQETGPYEQYF. This chain links TRBV4-1 with TRBJ2-7; perhaps TRBD1 as D (6 bases). V lost 3 bases, J lost 2 bases, and 11 bases lay in between. CDR1 MGHRA and CDR2 YSYEKL come from the germline V gene. This CDR3 is 14 amino acids long.

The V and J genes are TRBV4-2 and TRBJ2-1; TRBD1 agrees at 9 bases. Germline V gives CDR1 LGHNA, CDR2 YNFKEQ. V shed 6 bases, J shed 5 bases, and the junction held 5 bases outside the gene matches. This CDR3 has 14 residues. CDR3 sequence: CASRGQGPDNEQFF. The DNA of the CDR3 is TGTGCCAGCAGAGGACAGGGGCCCGACAATGAGCAGTTCTTC.

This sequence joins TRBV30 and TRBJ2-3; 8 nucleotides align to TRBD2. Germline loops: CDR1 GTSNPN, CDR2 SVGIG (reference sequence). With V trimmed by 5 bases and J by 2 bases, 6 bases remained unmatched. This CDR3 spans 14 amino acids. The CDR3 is CAWYKAGATDTQYF. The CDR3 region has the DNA TGTGCCTGGTATAAAGCGGGGGCCACAGATACGCAGTATTTT.

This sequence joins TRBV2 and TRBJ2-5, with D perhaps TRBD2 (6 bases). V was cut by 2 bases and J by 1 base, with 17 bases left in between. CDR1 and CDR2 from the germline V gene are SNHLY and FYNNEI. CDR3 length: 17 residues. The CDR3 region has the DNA TGTGCCAGCAGTGAACTGGGGGTAGCGGCCAGCCAAGAGACCCAGTACTTC. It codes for CASSELGVAASQETQYF.

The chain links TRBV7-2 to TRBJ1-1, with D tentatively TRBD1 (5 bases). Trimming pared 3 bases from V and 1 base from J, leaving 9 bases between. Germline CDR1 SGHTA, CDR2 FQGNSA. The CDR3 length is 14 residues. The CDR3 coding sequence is TGTGCCAGCAGCTTGGCGGGGGGGAACACTGAAGCTTTCTTT. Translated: CASSLAGGNTEAFF.

Written as DNA, the CDR3 is TGTGCCAGCAGCTTGGACAGGTACTATGGCTACACCTTC. Translating gives CASSLDRYYGYTF. J is TRBJ1-2 and V is TRBV5-6; maybe TRBD1 (5 bases). Trimming cost V 0 bases and J 3 bases, with 6 bases left between them. Germline-derived CDR1 and CDR2 are SGHDT and YYEEEE. The CDR3 has 13 amino acids.

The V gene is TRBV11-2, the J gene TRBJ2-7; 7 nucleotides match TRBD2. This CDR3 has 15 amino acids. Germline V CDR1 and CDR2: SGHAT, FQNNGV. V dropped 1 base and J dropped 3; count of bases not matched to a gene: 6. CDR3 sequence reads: CASSLGRGGGYEQYF. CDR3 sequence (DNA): TGTGCCAGCAGCTTAGGGCGTGGGGGGGGCTACGAGCAGTACTTC.

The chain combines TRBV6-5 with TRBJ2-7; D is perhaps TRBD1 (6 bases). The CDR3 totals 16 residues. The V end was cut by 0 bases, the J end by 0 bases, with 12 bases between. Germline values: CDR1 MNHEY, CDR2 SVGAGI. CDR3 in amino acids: CASSYSERGFSYEQYF. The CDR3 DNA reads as TGTGCCAGCAGTTACTCGGAGAGGGGGTTCTCCTACGAGCAGTACTTC.

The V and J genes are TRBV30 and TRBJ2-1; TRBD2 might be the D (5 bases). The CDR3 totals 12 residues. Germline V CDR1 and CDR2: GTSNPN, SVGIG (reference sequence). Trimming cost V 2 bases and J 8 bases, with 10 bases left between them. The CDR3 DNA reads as TGTGCCTGGAGTCCGGGGTGGGATGAGCAGTTCTTC. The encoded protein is CAWSPGWDEQFF.

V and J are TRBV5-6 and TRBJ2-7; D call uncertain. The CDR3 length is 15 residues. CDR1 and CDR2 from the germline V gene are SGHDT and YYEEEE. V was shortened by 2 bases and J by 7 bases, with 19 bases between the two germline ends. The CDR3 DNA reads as TGTGCCAGCAGCTTTTTTAGAGTCCGAGACATAGAGCAGTACTTC. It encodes CASSFFRVRDIEQYF.

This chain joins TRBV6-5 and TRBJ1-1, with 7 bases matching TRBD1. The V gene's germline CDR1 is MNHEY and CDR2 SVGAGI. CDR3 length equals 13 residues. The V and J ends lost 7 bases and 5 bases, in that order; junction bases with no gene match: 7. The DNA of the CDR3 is TGTGCCAGCAAACGACAGGGTTGGACTGAAGCTTTCTTT. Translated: CASKRQGWTEAFF.

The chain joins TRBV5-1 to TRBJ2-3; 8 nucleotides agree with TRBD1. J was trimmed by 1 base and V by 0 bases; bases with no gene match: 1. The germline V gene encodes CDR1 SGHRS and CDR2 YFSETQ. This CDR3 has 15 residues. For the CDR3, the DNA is TGCGCCAGCAGCTTGGCAGGGGGCGGCACAGATACGCAGTATTTT. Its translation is CASSLAGGGTDTQYF.